This T cell receptor (beta chain) is from a study of blood T cell repertoires in COVID-19. Authors' analysis steps: Amplified reference gene primers provided the basis for estimating nucleated cell counts. Assay: immunoSEQ multiplex PCR; the TCRdb copy retains only in-frame clones and omits some. That table supplies the V and J calls and clone size; D and trimming were determined from the DNA. The sample has tens of thousands of clones, around 90% seen once. The germline V gene has CDR1 SGHTA and CDR2 FQGTGA. This CDR3 comprises 13 residues. Trimming pared 1 base from V and 6 bases from J, leaving 8 bases between.

The rearrangement uses TRBV7-3 and TRBJ2-3, with D unclear. The sequence derives from a man between 65 and 85 years old with active COVID-19. The sequenced material came from peripheral blood. DNA of the CDR3: TGTGCCAGCAGCTTAAATAGTTTGGATACGCAGTATTTT. It yields the protein CASSLNSLDTQYF.